This TCR beta chain was sequenced for a study of beta chain features in type 1 diabetes (dated by TCRdb to 2016 to 2019). About the full investigation: Mean age, gender distribution, total cell number and subset yield were not different between patients and healthy donors. Regulatory and stem cell-like memory subsets were isolated from only 8 patients and 8 healthy donors, whereas naive and central memory subsets came from all 30 or so donors. In the study, TCRB repertoires of sorted circulating CD4+ T cell subsets from recently diagnosed type 1 diabetes patients were compared with those of matched healthy donors. A total of over 90,000,000 sorted cells were examined across all samples, and a strong correlation was observed between cell number per subset and RNA yield.

Concerning this clone itself: This receptor's antigen is unknown. No base-level quality is on record; no much larger clone is a single base apart.

A single peripheral blood draw of 90 to 150 mL on average was collected from each donor into heparinised tubes. Using a panel that included CD45RO, CCR7, CD25, CD127, CD95 and CD27, naive, central memory, regulatory and stem cell-like memory CD4+ T cells were sorted on a BD FACSAria II. Every sorted population had a purity above 98%. PBMCs were isolated immediately by Lymphoprep density gradient centrifugation and stained directly without culture. So that batch effects would be minimized, each experiment stained and sorted samples in pairs, pairing one healthy donor with one patient. Results the study describes overall, beyond this receptor: Patients with type 1 diabetes made fewer insertions and deleted more nucleotides at VDJ recombination sites, implying thymic rearrangement abnormalities. In all four CD4+ subsets, TCRB CDR3 length was moderately but significantly shorter in type 1 diabetes patients. PCR might favor shorter templates, but patient and control samples were amplified and corrected together, so any skew would affect both groups equally. Because small numbers of individuals were included in the HLA sub-analyses, any influence of HLA type on TCRB rearrangement was left unresolved. Because cDNA was sequenced instead of genomic DNA, activated cells with high expression could be over-represented, although the groups did not differ in activation or CD3 levels. Naive, central memory and regulatory TCRB repertoires appeared to be more similar among patients than among healthy donors.

All of the isolated RNA was reverse transcribed with the High Capacity cDNA Reverse Transcription Kit, so expressed TCRB transcripts were sequenced. Deep immunoSEQ sequencing was performed on naive, central memory and regulatory T cell samples, with an average of roughly 3.5 million total reads per sample. After sorted cells were lysed in RLT buffer, RNA was extracted with DNase-treated RNeasy Micro or Mini kits, with the choice depending on cell number. To prevent cross-contamination, each cell subset was processed individually, whereas patient and healthy donor samples were processed jointly. TCRB sequences were amplified from cDNA with the immunoSEQ multiplex PCR, producing 87-bp fragments spanning the CDR3 region. Sequencing of the amplicons was done on the Illumina HiSeq platform. In the source study's methods: PCR bias was computationally corrected using synthetic template baselines, reads within Hamming distance 2 were collapsed, and singletons that could not be merged were discarded. Reads were aligned to IMGT to assign V, D and J genes, CDR3 length, and insertions or deletions at six rearrangement sites. Within each subset, clonotype counts were normalized to the number of sorted cells before true diversity and Gini coefficients were calculated with the tcR R package. Repertoire sharing was quantified using the overlap coefficient calculated on TCRB nucleotide sequences. Out-of-frame TCRB sequences from naive cells were analyzed as a proxy for the pre-selection repertoire. Drawn from immuneACCESS, this table holds only the in-frame rearrangements with V and J called that TCRdb kept. Clones are partly lost; checked studies trace under half to an unresolved V gene and leave the rest unexplained. V and J calls and clone size are as listed in that table; D and trimming were resolved from the DNA. Present in this sample are a few hundred thousand clones, approximately 15% of which were seen just once. Of the sample, approximately 0.019% is held by the ten largest clones.

V is trimmed back by 0 bases and J by 1 base, and the junction contains 11 bases that no gene match accounts for. In the germline V gene (reference sequence), CDR1 corresponds to GTSNPN and CDR2 to SVGIG. Counted from cysteine to phenylalanine, this CDR3 has 17 amino acids. Kept here is only the CDR3 DNA, which spans 51 bases and is read in frame from base 1. This receptor chain uses TRBV30 and TRBJ2-7, with TRBD1 identical over 8 junction bases. This clonotype was obtained from a woman aged 18-30 years in good health. The sequencing sample was made of naive CD4+ T cells from blood. The cell subset or site label on this specimen signifies: true naive CD4+ T cells. The CDR3 region has the sequence CAWSVRGGDRPSYEQYF. In nucleotide form, the sequence is TGTGCCTGGAGTGTACGGGGTGGGGACAGGCCTTCCTACGAGCAGTACTTC.